Below are 9 T cell receptor beta chains sequenced from a single sample in a study of T-cell reconstitution after alpha-beta-depleted transplantation in children (TCRdb year 2016). The method behind the library was PCR. TCRdb lists the instrument as Illumina HiSeq 2500. Molecular barcoding was employed in the preparation of TCR libraries, with unique molecular identifiers being used to normalize TCRbeta repertoire quantification. The public reads were reanalyzed by TCRdb: fastp trimming at Q25, MiXCR alignment, in-frame beta chains only. Entries that share a CDR3 protein sequence are merged under the most common genes and DNA. The sample table records over 200,000 distinct CDR3 sequences; approximately 17% of these occur just once. Jointly, the top ten make up 43% of the sample. The treatment or condition label on this specimen signifies: allogeneic hematopoietic cell transplantation with graft depleted of TCRalphabeta T cells and CD19 B cells.

The source material was PBMCs, mostly from graft donor cells, sampled 360 days after TCRalphabeta/CD19-depleted stem cell transplant. The receptors here all came from a male patient aged 2-9 years who had a stem cell transplant for acute lymphoblastic leukemia, so the T cells may come from the graft donor.

This clonotype was counted a single time. V gene TRBV21-1 combines with J gene TRBJ2-5; the tabulated D call, TRBD2, remains unverified against the DNA. TRBV21-1 represents a pseudogene. The CDR3 consists of 12 residues. The CDR3 protein is CASITGEGTQYF. In DNA form, the CDR3 reads TGTGCCAGCATCACAGGGGAGGGGACCCAGTACTTC.

This clonotype occurred many times. The V and J genes are TRBV5-1 and TRBJ2-5; D possibly uses TRBD1 or TRBD2 (5 bases each). This CDR3 is 13 amino acids long. V lost 5 bases and J 1 base, leaving 9 bases between the germline ends. CDR1 SGHRS and CDR2 YFSETQ come from the germline V gene. This CDR3 reads CASRRGAQETQYF. The CDR3 coding sequence is TGCGCCAGCAGGAGGGGTGCCCAAGAGACCCAGTACTTC. Full variable domain (outside the CDR3, taken from reference TRBV5-1 and TRBJ2-5): KAGVTQTPRYLIKTRGQQVTLSCSPISGHRSVSWYQQTPGQGLQFLFEYFSETQRNKGNFPGRFSGRQFSNSRSEMNVSTLELGDSALYLCASRRGAQETQYFGPGTRLLVL.

This clonotype was seen a handful of times. V is TRBV2 and J is TRBJ2-7, with D tentatively TRBD2 (6 bases). The length of the CDR3 is 14 residues. Germline-derived CDR1 and CDR2 are SNHLY and FYNNEI. V lost 7 bases and J 2 bases, leaving 15 bases between the germline ends. CDR3 protein: CASITGTGTYEQYF. CDR3 nucleotides: TGTGCCAGCATCACCGGGACTGGTACCTACGAGCAGTACTTC. The variable domain in full, with the rest retrieved from reference TRBV2 and TRBJ2-7, is EPEVTQTPSHQVTQMGQEVILRCVPISNHLYFYWYRQILGQKVEFLVSFYNNEISEKSEIFDDQFSVERPDGSNFTLKIRSTKLEDSAMYFCASITGTGTYEQYFGPGTRLTVT.

This chain's CDR3 is CASSDQLNTEAFF. DNA for the CDR3: TGTGCCAGCAGTGACCAACTAAACACTGAAGCTTTCTTT. The chain employs TRBV27 and TRBJ1-1; no definite D call. Germline-derived CDR1 and CDR2 are MNHEY and SMNVEV (reference sequence). CDR3 length equals 13 residues. Trimming cost V 5 bases and J 2 bases, with 9 bases left between them.

This clonotype has just a few counts. This rearrangement joins TRBV27 to TRBJ2-3; D assignment may be TRBD1 or TRBD2 (7 bases each). V lost 1 base, J lost 0 bases, and 20 bases lay in between. Germline lookup yields CDR1 MNHEY and CDR2 SMNVEV (reference sequence). The CDR3 runs 19 residues. CDR3 residues: CASSLWAQGGGLSTDTQYF. In DNA form, the CDR3 reads TGTGCCAGCAGTTTATGGGCGCAGGGAGGGGGCTTAAGCACAGATACGCAGTATTTT.

There are a few counts of this clonotype. The rearrangement links TRBV20-1 to TRBJ2-7; tentatively, D is TRBD1 (5 bases). V was pared by 7 bases and J by 2 bases, with 15 bases between. Looked up from germline, CDR1 is DFQATT and CDR2 is SNEGSKA (reference sequence). The CDR3 has 13 residues. The CDR3 loop is CSVPQGVTYEQYF. CDR3 DNA: TGCAGTGTTCCCCAAGGGGTTACCTACGAGCAGTACTTC.

The chain recombines TRBV28 with TRBJ1-1, with 7 bases matching TRBD1. The germline CDR1 and CDR2 sequences are MDHEN and SYDVKM. This CDR3 is built from 14 residues. J was trimmed by 1 base and V by 7 bases; bases with no gene match: 6. The CDR3: CASTPGQTNTEAFF. The CDR3 DNA reads as TGTGCCAGCACCCCGGGACAGACGAACACTGAAGCTTTCTTT.

This clonotype was counted a few times. V and J are TRBV5-1 and TRBJ2-7, with a weak D call TRBD1 (5 bases). The germline V gene has CDR1 SGHRS and CDR2 YFSETQ. The CDR3 runs 14 residues. Trimming pared 1 base from V and 2 bases from J, leaving 10 bases between. Here the CDR3 DNA reads TGCGCCAGCAGCTTGACAGGATACACCTACGAGCAGTACTTC. This codes for CASSLTGYTYEQYF.

The chain joins TRBV6-2 or TRBV6-3 to TRBJ2-2, with D perhaps given as TRBD1 or TRBD2 (6 bases each). Trimming pared 7 bases from V and 0 bases from J, leaving 15 bases between. Germline CDR1 and CDR2: MNHEY and SVGEGT. There are 16 residues in the CDR3. For the CDR3, the DNA is TGTGCCAGCAAAACAGGGAGGCGCGCGAACACCGGGGAGCTGTTTTTT. This gives the protein CASKTGRRANTGELFF.